These T cell receptor beta chains were read from a single sample in a study of shared clonotypes between healthy human individuals. Sequenced by immunoSEQ multiplex PCR; TCRdb stores in-frame clones only, minus some. The sample lists millions of clones, more than 80% seen once, with roughly 0.15% in the top ten. Sequenced material: naive CD4+ T cells sorted from blood. These receptor sequences come from a man between 18 and 29 years old in good health. Both conserved end residues are part of each CDR3. The order of the fields is clone size, V gene, D gene, J gene, CDR3 protein, CDR3 DNA. D genes are given only for firm matches. Size values are once, few and many counts, or a class for expanded clones, and some rows have none.

>NA|TRBV28|TRBD2|TRBJ2-1
CASSPVPPGLVHEQFF
TGTGCCAGCAGTCCCGTACCTCCGGGACTAGTACATGAGCAGTTCTTC
>NA|TRBV30|NA|TRBJ1-6
CAWSFGGSPLHF
TGTGCCTGGAGTTTCGGGGGTTCACCCCTCCACTTT
>few|TRBV5-4|NA|TRBJ1-3
CASSLAGSGNTIYF
TGTGCCAGCAGCTTGGCAGGCTCTGGAAACACCATATATTTT
>NA|TRBV5-1|TRBD1|TRBJ1-1
CASYRDRGPEAFF
TGCGCCAGCTACCGGGACAGGGGCCCTGAAGCTTTCTTT
>NA|TRBV10-1|TRBD1|TRBJ2-7
CASSETGGLYEQYF
TGCGCCAGCAGTGAAACAGGGGGCCTCTACGAGCAGTACTTC
>NA|TRBV2|TRBD2|TRBJ2-3
CASRAGLETDTQYF
TGTGCCAGCAGGGCTGGACTAGAGACAGATACGCAGTATTTT
>NA|TRBV28|NA|TRBJ1-3
CASRTGYSGNTIYF
TGTGCCAGCAGAACAGGTTACTCTGGAAACACCATATATTTT
>once|TRBV29-1|NA|TRBJ1-4
CSATGGNEKLFF
TGCAGCGCCACCGGGGGTAATGAAAAACTGTTTTTT
>NA|TRBV6-1|TRBD2|TRBJ2-3
CASLSGGRGDTQYF
TGTGCCAGCCTCTCGGGGGGGCGGGGAGATACGCAGTATTTT
>NA|TRBV9|TRBD1|TRBJ2-7
CASSVGRTGLTYEQYF
TGTGCCAGCAGCGTAGGACGGACAGGATTAACCTACGAGCAGTACTTC
>once|TRBV7-3|NA|TRBJ1-2
CASSLRGGEGYTF
TGTGCCAGCAGCCTCAGGGGAGGGGAAGGCTACACCTTC
>NA|TRBV7-2|NA|TRBJ2-1
CASSLNWGSHNEQFF
TGTGCCAGCAGCTTAAACTGGGGGTCTCACAATGAGCAGTTCTTC
>once|TRBV27|NA|TRBJ1-2
CASSLSVGGLYGYTF
TGTGCCAGCAGTTTATCTGTGGGGGGGCTCTATGGCTACACCTTC
>once|TRBV29-1|NA|TRBJ2-5
CSVEGGKETQYF
TGCAGCGTTGAGGGGGGAAAGGAGACCCAGTACTTC
>NA|TRBV7-2|NA|TRBJ2-7
CASSLGGASYEQYF
TGTGCCAGCAGCTTAGGCGGGGCGAGCTACGAGCAGTACTTC
>NA|TRBV9|NA|TRBJ1-1
CASSVDSGGVGAFF
TGTGCCAGCAGCGTAGACTCGGGGGGGGTCGGAGCTTTCTTT
>NA|TRBV12-5|NA|TRBJ2-5
CASGFGFGYRETQYF
TGTGCTAGTGGTTTCGGTTTCGGATACAGGGAGACCCAGTACTTC
>NA|TRBV2|NA|TRBJ2-7
CASSESTYEQYF
TGTGCCAGCAGTGAATCTACCTACGAGCAGTACTTC
>NA|TRBV15|TRBD1|TRBJ2-7
CATSRDRGLGEQYF
TGTGCCACCAGCAGGGACAGGGGGCTTGGCGAGCAGTACTTC
>once|TRBV19|NA|TRBJ2-1
CASADGRVRDEQFF
TGTGCCAGTGCGGACGGCAGGGTACGCGATGAGCAGTTCTTC
>once|TRBV5-1|TRBD1|TRBJ2-2
CASSLGTGAATGELFF
TGCGCCAGCAGCTTAGGGACAGGGGCGGCCACCGGGGAGCTGTTTTTT
>NA|TRBV7-2|TRBD1|TRBJ2-5
CASSLAATGGWEQYF
TGTGCCAGCAGCTTAGCCGCGACAGGGGGCTGGGAGCAGTACTTC
>NA|TRBV27|TRBD1|TRBJ2-5
CASSLGAGGETQYF
TGTGCCAGCAGTTTAGGGGCAGGGGGAGAGACCCAGTACTTC
>NA|TRBV19|TRBD1|TRBJ2-5
CASSIGGGQETQYF
TGTGCCAGTAGTATAGGAGGGGGACAGGAGACCCAGTACTTC
>NA|TRBV10-3|NA|TRBJ1-1
CAISARGANTEAFF
TGTGCCATCAGTGCCAGGGGCGCGAACACTGAAGCTTTCTTT
>NA|TRBV28|TRBD2|TRBJ2-1
CASSYRTSGSIEQFF
TGTGCCAGCAGCTATAGGACTAGCGGGAGCATTGAGCAGTTCTTC
>NA|TRBV6-6|NA|TRBJ1-5
CASKSGRLSNQPQHF
TGTGCCAGCAAATCCGGGAGGCTGAGCAATCAGCCCCAGCATTTT
>NA|TRBV12-5|TRBD1|TRBJ2-2
CASGGTGGSGELFF
TGTGCTAGTGGTGGGACAGGGGGGTCCGGGGAGCTGTTTTTT
>NA|TRBV5-6|NA|TRBJ1-5
CASSLGASNQPQHF
TGTGCCAGCAGTTTAGGGGCAAGCAATCAGCCCCAGCATTTT
>NA|TRBV27|NA|TRBJ1-5
CASRGKGTASNQPQHF
TGTGCCAGCAGGGGTAAGGGCACAGCTAGCAATCAGCCCCAGCATTTT
>NA|TRBV20-1|NA|TRBJ2-5
CSASLSGDQYF
TGCAGTGCTTCCCTATCAGGGGACCAGTACTTC
>NA|TRBV30|NA|TRBJ1-5
CAWSEQRNQPQHF
TGTGCCTGGAGTGAGCAGAGAAATCAGCCCCAGCATTTT
>NA|TRBV10-3|NA|TRBJ2-1
CAIASRNEQFF
TGTGCCATCGCCTCAAGAAATGAGCAGTTCTTC
>NA|TRBV11-3|NA|TRBJ2-7
CASSVGAGISYEQYF
TGTGCCAGCAGCGTGGGTGCCGGGATCTCCTACGAGCAGTACTTC
>NA|TRBV10-3|TRBD2|TRBJ2-7
CAISEVGIAGDEQYF
TGTGCCATCAGTGAGGTCGGAATAGCGGGGGACGAGCAGTACTTC
>NA|TRBV5-1|NA|TRBJ2-7
CASSGGGVSYEQYF
TGCGCCAGCAGCGGTGGTGGGGTCTCCTACGAGCAGTACTTC
>NA|TRBV7-3|NA|TRBJ1-6
CASSSGPRNSPLHF
TGTGCCAGCAGCTCGGGACCGAGAAATTCACCCCTCCACTTT
>NA|TRBV7-8|NA|TRBJ1-4
CASSFVSGKLFF
TGTGCCAGCAGCTTTGTTTCGGGAAAACTGTTTTTT
>NA|TRBV7-9|NA|TRBJ2-7
CASSLGPSGTASYEQYF
TGTGCCAGCAGCTTAGGACCCTCCGGGACCGCTTCCTACGAGCAGTACTTC
>few|TRBV30|NA|TRBJ1-1
CAWSKTTRNTEAFF
TGTGCCTGGAGTAAAACGACACGTAACACTGAAGCTTTCTTT
>NA|TRBV6-5|TRBD1|TRBJ1-3
CASTDRVSGNTIYF
TGTGCCAGCACAGACAGGGTCTCTGGAAACACCATATATTTT
>NA|TRBV28|NA|TRBJ1-5
CASSWARNQPQHF
TGTGCCAGCAGCTGGGCGAGGAATCAGCCCCAGCATTTT
>NA|TRBV30|NA|TRBJ2-7
CAWMYGNAYEQYF
TGTGCCTGGATGTACGGAAATGCCTACGAGCAGTACTTC
>NA|TRBV7-9|NA|TRBJ2-5
CASSRGTGGLETQYF
TGTGCCAGCAGCCGAGGGACGGGGGGCTTGGAGACCCAGTACTTC
>NA|TRBV10-3|TRBD2|TRBJ2-7
CAISDSGGATYEQYF
TGTGCCATCAGTGATAGCGGGGGGGCCACCTACGAGCAGTACTTC
>NA|TRBV7-9|TRBD1|TRBJ2-1
CASSQRQGRSYNEQFF
TGTGCCAGCAGCCAACGACAGGGGCGGTCCTACAATGAGCAGTTCTTC